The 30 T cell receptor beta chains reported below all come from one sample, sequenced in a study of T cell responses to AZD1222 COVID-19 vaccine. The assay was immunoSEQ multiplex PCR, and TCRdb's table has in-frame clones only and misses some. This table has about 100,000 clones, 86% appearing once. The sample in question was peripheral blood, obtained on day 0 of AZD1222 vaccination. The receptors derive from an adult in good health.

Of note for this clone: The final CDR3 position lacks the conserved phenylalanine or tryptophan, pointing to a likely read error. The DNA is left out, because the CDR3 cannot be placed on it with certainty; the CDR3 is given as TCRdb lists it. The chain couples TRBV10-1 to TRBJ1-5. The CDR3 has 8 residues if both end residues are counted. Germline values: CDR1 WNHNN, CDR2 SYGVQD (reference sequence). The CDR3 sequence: CAIPPRAP.

The CDR3 loop reads CASTLYNEQFF. The CDR3 coding sequence is TGTGCCAGCACCCTGTACAATGAGCAGTTCTTC. The chain joins TRBV28 to TRBJ2-1, with unresolved D. V was shortened by 7 bases and J by 4 bases, with 5 bases between the two germline ends. CDR3 length: 11 amino acids. Germline values: CDR1 MDHEN, CDR2 SYDVKM.

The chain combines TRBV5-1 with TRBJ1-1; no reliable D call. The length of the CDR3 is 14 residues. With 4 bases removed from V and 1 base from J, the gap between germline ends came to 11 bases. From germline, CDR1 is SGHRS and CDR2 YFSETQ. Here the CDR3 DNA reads TGCGCCAGCAGCCGGACCTCGGGGAACACTGAAGCTTTCTTT. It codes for CASSRTSGNTEAFF.

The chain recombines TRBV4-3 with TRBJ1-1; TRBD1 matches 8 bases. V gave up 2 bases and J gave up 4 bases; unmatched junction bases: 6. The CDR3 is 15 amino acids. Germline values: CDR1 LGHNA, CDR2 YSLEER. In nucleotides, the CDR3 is TGCGCCAGCAGCCAAACCCAGGGGGCTGTCACTGAAGCTTTCTTT. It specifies CASSQTQGAVTEAFF.

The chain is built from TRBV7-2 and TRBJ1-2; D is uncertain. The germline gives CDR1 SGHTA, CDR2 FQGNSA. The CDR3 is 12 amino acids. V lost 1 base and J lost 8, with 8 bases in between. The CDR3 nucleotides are TGTGCCAGCAGCTTAGTCCCGGGGGGCTACACCTTC. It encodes CASSLVPGGYTF.

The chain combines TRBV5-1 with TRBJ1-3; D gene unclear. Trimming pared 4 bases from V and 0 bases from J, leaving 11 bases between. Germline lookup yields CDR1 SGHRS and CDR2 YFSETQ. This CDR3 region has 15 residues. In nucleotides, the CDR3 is TGCGCCAGCAGCCCCCCCCGGGACTCTGGAAACACCATATATTTT. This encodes CASSPPRDSGNTIYF.

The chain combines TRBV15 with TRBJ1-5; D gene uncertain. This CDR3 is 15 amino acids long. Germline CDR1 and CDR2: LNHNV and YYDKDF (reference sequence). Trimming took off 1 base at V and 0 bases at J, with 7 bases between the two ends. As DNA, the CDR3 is TGTGCCACCAGCAGAGTATTAGATAGCAATCAGCCCCAGCATTTT. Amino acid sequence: CATSRVLDSNQPQHF.

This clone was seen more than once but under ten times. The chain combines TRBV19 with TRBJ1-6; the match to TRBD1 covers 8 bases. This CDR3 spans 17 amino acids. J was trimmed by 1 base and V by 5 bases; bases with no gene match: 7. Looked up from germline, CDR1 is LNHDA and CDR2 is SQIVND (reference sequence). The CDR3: CASSSRTGRSYNSPLHF. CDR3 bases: TGTGCCAGTAGTTCCCGGACAGGGAGGTCCTATAATTCACCCCTCCACTTT. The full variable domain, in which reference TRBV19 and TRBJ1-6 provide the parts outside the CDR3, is DGGITQSPKYLFRKEGQNVTLSCEQNLNHDAMYWYRQDPGQGLRLIYYSQIVNDFQKGDIAEGYSVSREKKESFPLTVTSAQKNPTAFYLCASSSRTGRSYNSPLHFGNGTRLTVT.

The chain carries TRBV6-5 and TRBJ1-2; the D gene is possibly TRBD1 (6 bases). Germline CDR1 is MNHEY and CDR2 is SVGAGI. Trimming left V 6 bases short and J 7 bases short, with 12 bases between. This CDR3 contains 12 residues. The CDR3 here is CASRMEGVGYTF. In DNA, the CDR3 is TGTGCCAGCAGGATGGAGGGGGTTGGCTACACCTTC.

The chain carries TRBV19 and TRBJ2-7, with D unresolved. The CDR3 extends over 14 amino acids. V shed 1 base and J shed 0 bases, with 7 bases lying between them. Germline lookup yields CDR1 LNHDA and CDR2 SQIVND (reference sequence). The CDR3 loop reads CASSIGGSSYEQYF. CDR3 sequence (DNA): TGTGCCAGTAGTATAGGAGGTAGCTCCTACGAGCAGTACTTC.

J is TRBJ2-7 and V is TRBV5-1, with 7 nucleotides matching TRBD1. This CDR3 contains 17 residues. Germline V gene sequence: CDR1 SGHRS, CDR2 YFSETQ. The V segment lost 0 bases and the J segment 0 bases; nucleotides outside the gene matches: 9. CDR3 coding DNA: TGCGCCAGCAGCTTGGCCAACCTGGGACAGAGCTCCTACGAGCAGTACTTC. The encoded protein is CASSLANLGQSSYEQYF.

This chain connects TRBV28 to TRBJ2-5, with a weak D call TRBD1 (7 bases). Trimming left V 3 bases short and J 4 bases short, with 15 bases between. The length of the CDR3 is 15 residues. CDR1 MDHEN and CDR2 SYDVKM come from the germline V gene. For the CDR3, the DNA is TGTGCCAGCAGTTTCCTCCAGGGGGGCCCAGAGACCCAGTACTTC. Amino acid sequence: CASSFLQGGPETQYF.

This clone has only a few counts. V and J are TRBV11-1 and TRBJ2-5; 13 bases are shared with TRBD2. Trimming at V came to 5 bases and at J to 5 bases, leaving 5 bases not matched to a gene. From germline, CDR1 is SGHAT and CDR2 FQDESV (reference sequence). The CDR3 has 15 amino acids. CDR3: CASSTGLAGVETQYF. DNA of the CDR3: TGTGCCAGCAGCACAGGACTAGCGGGAGTGGAGACCCAGTACTTC.

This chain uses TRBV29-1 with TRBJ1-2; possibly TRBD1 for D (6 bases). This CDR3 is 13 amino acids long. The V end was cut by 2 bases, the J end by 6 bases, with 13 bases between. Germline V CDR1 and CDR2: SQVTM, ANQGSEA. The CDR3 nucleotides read TGCAGCGTTGAAATGCCAGGGGAGAATGGCTACACCTTC. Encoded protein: CSVEMPGENGYTF.

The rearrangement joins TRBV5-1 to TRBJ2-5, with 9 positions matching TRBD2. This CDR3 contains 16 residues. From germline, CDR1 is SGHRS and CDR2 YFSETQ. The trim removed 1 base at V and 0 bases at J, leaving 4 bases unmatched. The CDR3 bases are TGCGCCAGCAGCTTGAGGGCGGGGGGGAACCAAGAGACCCAGTACTTC. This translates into CASSLRAGGNQETQYF. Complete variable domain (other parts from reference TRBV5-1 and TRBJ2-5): KAGVTQTPRYLIKTRGQQVTLSCSPISGHRSVSWYQQTPGQGLQFLFEYFSETQRNKGNFPGRFSGRQFSNSRSEMNVSTLELGDSALYLCASSLRAGGNQETQYFGPGTRLLVL.

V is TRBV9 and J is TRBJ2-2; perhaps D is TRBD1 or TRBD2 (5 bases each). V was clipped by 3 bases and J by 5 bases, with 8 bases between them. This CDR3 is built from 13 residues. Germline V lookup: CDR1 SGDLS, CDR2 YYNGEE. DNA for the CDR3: TGTGCCAGCAGCGCCGGGGCAACCGGGGAGCTGTTTTTT. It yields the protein CASSAGATGELFF.

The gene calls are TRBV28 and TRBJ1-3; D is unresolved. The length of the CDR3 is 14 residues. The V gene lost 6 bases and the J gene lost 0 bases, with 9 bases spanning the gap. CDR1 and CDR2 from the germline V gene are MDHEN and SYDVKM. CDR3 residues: CASRGFNSGNTIYF. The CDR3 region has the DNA TGTGCCAGCAGAGGGTTTAACTCTGGAAACACCATATATTTT.

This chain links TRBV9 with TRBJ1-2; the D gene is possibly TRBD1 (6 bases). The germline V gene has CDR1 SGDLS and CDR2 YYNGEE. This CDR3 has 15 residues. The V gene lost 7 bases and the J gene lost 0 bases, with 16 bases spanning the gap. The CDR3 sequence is CASSPGGQSNYGYTF. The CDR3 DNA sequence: TGTGCCAGCTCCCCTGGGGGGCAGTCTAACTATGGCTACACCTTC.

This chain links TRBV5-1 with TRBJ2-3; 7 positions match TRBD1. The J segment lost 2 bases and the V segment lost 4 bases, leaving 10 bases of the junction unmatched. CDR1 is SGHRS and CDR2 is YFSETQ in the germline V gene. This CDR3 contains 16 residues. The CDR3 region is CASSPNRGVTTDTQYF. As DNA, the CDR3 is TGCGCCAGCAGCCCTAACAGGGGAGTGACCACAGATACGCAGTATTTT.

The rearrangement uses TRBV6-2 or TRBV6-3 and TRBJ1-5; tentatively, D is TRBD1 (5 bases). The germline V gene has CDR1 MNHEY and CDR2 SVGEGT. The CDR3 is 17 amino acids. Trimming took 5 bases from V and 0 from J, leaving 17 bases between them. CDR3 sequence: CASSKRSPGPSNQPQHF. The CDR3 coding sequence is TGTGCCAGCAGTAAACGCTCCCCAGGGCCTAGCAATCAGCCCCAGCATTTT.

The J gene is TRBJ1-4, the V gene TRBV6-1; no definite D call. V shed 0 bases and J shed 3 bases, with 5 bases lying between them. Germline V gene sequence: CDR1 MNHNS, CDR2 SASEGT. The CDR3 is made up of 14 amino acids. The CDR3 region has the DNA TGTGCCAGCAGTGAAGCCGTATCTAATGAAAAACTGTTTTTT. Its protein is CASSEAVSNEKLFF.

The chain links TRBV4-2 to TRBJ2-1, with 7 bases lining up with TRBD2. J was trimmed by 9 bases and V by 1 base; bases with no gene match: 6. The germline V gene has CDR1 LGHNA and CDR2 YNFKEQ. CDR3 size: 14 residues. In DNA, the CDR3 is TGTGCCAGCAGCCAAGCCGGGGGGAGCGGTGAGCAGTTCTTC. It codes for CASSQAGGSGEQFF.

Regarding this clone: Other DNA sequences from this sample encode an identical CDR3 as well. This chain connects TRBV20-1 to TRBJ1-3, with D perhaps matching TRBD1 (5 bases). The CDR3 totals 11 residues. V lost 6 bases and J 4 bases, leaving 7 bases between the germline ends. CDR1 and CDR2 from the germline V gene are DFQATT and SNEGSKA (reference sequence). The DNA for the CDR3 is TGCAGTGCCAGGGCGGGAAACACCATATATTTT. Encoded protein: CSARAGNTIYF.

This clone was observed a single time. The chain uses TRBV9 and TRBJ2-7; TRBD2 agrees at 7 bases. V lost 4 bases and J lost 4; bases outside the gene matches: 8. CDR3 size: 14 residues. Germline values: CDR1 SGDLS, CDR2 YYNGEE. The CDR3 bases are TGTGCCAGCAGCCCTCGGACTAGTCTTTACGAGCAGTACTTC. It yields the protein CASSPRTSLYEQYF.

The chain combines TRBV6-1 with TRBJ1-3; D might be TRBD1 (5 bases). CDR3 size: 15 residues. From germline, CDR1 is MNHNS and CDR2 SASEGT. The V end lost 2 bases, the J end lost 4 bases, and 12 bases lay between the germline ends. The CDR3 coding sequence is TGTGCCAGCAGTGAACGGGGACTTGAGGGAAACACCATATATTTT. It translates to CASSERGLEGNTIYF.

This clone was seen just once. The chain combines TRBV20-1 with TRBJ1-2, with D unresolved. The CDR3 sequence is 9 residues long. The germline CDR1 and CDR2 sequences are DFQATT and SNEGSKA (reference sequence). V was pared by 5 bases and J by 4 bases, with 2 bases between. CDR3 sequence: CSAFYGYTF. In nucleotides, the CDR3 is TGCAGTGCTTTCTATGGCTACACCTTC.

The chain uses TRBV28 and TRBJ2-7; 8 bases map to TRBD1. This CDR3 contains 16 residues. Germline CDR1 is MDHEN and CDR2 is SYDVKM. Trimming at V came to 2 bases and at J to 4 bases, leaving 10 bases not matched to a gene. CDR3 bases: TGTGCCAGCAGTTTACCAGGGGGCATCAGTAGGTACGAGCAGTACTTC. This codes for CASSLPGGISRYEQYF.

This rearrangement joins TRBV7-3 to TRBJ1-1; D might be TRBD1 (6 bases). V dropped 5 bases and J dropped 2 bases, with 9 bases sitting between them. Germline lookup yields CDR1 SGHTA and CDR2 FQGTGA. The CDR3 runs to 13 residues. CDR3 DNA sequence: TGTGCCAGCAGCCGGGGACACAACACTGAAGCTTTCTTT. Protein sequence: CASSRGHNTEAFF.

The CDR3: CASRPGQSSYNEQFF. For the CDR3, the DNA is TGTGCCAGCCGCCCCGGGCAGAGCTCCTACAATGAGCAGTTCTTC. This chain connects TRBV19 to TRBJ2-1; no firm D call. CDR1 and CDR2 from the germline V gene are LNHDA and SQIVND (reference sequence). This CDR3 comprises 15 residues. Trimming cost V 9 bases and J 0 bases, with 15 bases left between them.

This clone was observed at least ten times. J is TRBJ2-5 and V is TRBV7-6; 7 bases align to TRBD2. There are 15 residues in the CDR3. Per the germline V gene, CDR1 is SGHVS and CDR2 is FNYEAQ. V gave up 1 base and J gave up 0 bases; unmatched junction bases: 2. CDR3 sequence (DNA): TGTGCCAGCAGCTTAGAGCGGGGCAACCAAGAGACCCAGTACTTC. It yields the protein CASSLERGNQETQYF. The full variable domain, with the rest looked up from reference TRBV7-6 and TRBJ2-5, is GAGVSQSPRYKVTKRGQDVALRCDPISGHVSLYWYRQALGQGPEFLTYFNYEAQQDKSGLPNDRFSAERPEGSISTLTIQRTEQRDSAMYRCASSLERGNQETQYFGPGTRLLVL.